This T cell receptor beta chain was captured by sequencing in a study of CD8+CD57+ T cells in acquired aplastic anemia. Study details: Average DNA yield from sorted CD4+ and CD8+ cells was approximately 3.2 ug. Points from the study as a whole: It was found that more than 25 CD8+ CDR3 sequences were shared between patients and controls.

As to this clonotype: Its cognate antigen is unknown.

TCR beta VDJ and CDR3 profiling used genomic DNA as template. TCRdb reprocessed the reads with MiXCR, giving one entry per CDR3 protein. The data contain tens of thousands of distinct CDR3 sequences, 70% of them seen just once; the ten biggest clones take up roughly 80%. All sequencing subjects had displayed CD8+CD57+ cell expansion on flow cytometry. This TCR was recovered from a human donor with aplastic anemia. The source material was sorted CD4+, CD8+, or CD8+CD57+ T cells (not recorded which) from PBMCs.

The CDR3 protein is CASSPRTGAYGYTF. In DNA, the CDR3 is TGCGCCAGCAGCCCGCGGACAGGGGCCTATGGCTACACCTTC. V gene TRBV5-1 combines with J gene TRBJ1-2; 9 nucleotides line up with TRBD1. The CDR3 consists of 14 residues. Germline CDR1 is SGHRS and CDR2 is YFSETQ. Trimming at V came to 4 bases and at J to 4 bases, leaving 5 bases not matched to a gene.